These 27 T cell receptor beta chains were all obtained from the same sample, sequenced in a study of molecular identifiers for immune sequencing clone quantification. TCRdb itself ran the PCR reads through MiXCR, one entry per CDR3 protein. The sample consists of tens of thousands of distinct CDR3 sequences, 21% of them appearing once. Sequencing was performed on naive CD8+ T cells from blood, with Jurkat cell RNA spiked in. Subset specified: FACS-sorted CD8+CD4-CCR7+CD45RA+ naive T cells. These receptors all come from a human donor in good health. Some libraries in this study had Jurkat cell RNA spiked in.

This clonotype was observed many times. This chain's CDR3 is CASRTRGTDTQYF. The CDR3, as DNA: TGTGCCAGCAGAACGCGGGGCACAGATACGCAGTATTTT. J is TRBJ2-3 and V is TRBV27; tentatively, D is TRBD2 (5 bases). CDR1 and CDR2 (germline): MNHEY, SMNVEV (reference sequence). The V gene lost 6 bases and the J gene lost 1 base, with 8 bases spanning the gap. The CDR3 covers 13 residues.

The chain joins TRBV12-3 or TRBV12-4 to TRBJ2-7, with TRBD1 as a possible D gene (5 bases). Trimming left V 6 bases short and J 0 bases short, with 9 bases between. This CDR3 comprises 13 residues. The DNA for the CDR3 is TGTGCCAGCAGGACAGATTACTCCTACGAGCAGTACTTC. Translated: CASRTDYSYEQYF.

The chain joins TRBV4-1 to TRBJ2-1; a weak D match, TRBD2 (6 bases). CDR3 length: 15 residues. With 6 bases removed from V and 5 bases from J, the gap between germline ends came to 17 bases. The germline CDR1 and CDR2 sequences are MGHRA and YSYEKL. CDR3 sequence (DNA): TGCGCCAGCAGTCCGGACGGGAGCACCAACAATGAGCAGTTCTTC. This sequence encodes CASSPDGSTNNEQFF.

This clonotype was recorded many times. This sequence joins TRBV28 and TRBJ2-5, with D unresolved. The CDR3 totals 17 residues. Trimming took off 4 bases at V and 2 bases at J, with 20 bases between the two ends. CDR1 is MDHEN and CDR2 is SYDVKM in the germline V gene. CDR3 nucleotides: TGTGCCAGCAGTTCTCCGTTTTTGAGTTTAGGGCAAGAGACCCAGTACTTC. This translates into CASSSPFLSLGQETQYF.

Turning to this clonotype: It may be a read error: a sequence one base away is much more abundant. The chain recombines TRBV20-1 with TRBJ2-7; TRBD1 is a possible D gene (6 bases). The CDR3 has 14 residues. The germline gives CDR1 DFQATT, CDR2 SNEGSKA (reference sequence). The CDR3 nucleotides are TGCAGTGCTAGAACTACCGGGACAACCGACGAGCGGTACTTC. It specifies CSARTTGTTDERYF.

In this sample, this clonotype turned up many times. V gene TRBV14 combines with J gene TRBJ2-3; the match to TRBD2 covers 12 bases. From germline, CDR1 is SGHDN and CDR2 FVKESK. Trimming at V came to 5 bases and at J to 2 bases, leaving 5 bases not matched to a gene. This CDR3 contains 16 residues. This CDR3 reads CASSERLAGVTDTQYF. CDR3 nucleotides: TGTGCCAGCAGCGAAAGACTAGCGGGGGTCACAGATACGCAGTATTTT.

This clonotype has at least ten counts. This chain links TRBV10-3 with TRBJ2-4; D gene ambiguous. The germline V and J ends were trimmed by 3 bases and 0 bases, with 6 bases remaining between them. The CDR3 has 14 residues. CDR1 and CDR2 (germline): ENHRY, SYGVKD. As DNA, the CDR3 is TGTGCCATCAGTGAAGATATAGCCAAAAACATTCAGTACTTC. Amino acid sequence: CAISEDIAKNIQYF.

The rearrangement uses TRBV15 and TRBJ2-7; D uncertain. V lost 3 bases to trimming and J lost 2 bases, with 8 bases between them. This CDR3 is 13 amino acids long. Germline lookup yields CDR1 LNHNV and CDR2 YYDKDF (reference sequence). The CDR3 sequence: CATSREQTYEQYF. The CDR3 coding sequence is TGTGCCACCAGCAGGGAACAAACCTACGAGCAGTACTTC.

This clonotype has a count of ten or more. V usage is TRBV29-1 and J usage is TRBJ2-7, with 9 bases that match TRBD1. With 6 bases clipped from V and 3 bases from J, the junction kept 9 bases outside the gene matches. Germline CDR1 reads SQVTM; CDR2 reads ANQGSEA. The CDR3 contains 14 residues. The CDR3 sequence is CSVEFGTGSYEQYF. CDR3 DNA: TGCAGCGTAGAATTCGGGACAGGGAGCTACGAGCAGTACTTC.

This clonotype was found many times. The chain uses TRBV9 and TRBJ2-2, with 12 bases aligning to TRBD2. Losses at the gene ends were 0 bases for V and 7 bases for J; bases not matched to a gene: 4. CDR3 length equals 16 residues. CDR1 SGDLS and CDR2 YYNGEE come from the germline V gene. The CDR3 here is CASSVGTSGDIGELFF. In nucleotides, the CDR3 is TGTGCCAGCAGCGTAGGGACTAGCGGGGATATCGGGGAGCTGTTTTTT.

On this clonotype: A much larger clonotype is one base distant, so this may be a read error. This CDR3 reads CASSQDSVTLAGAHEQYF. CDR3 sequence (DNA): TGCGCCAGCAGCCAAGATTCAGTTACACTAGCGGGGGCGCACGAGCAGTACTTC. This chain connects TRBV4-3 to TRBJ2-7, with 11 bases that match TRBD2. The germline gives CDR1 LGHNA, CDR2 YSLEER. The CDR3 is made up of 18 amino acids. The junction had 12 bases not matched to a gene; V was cut back by 0 bases and J by 5 bases.

This clonotype was found a few times. The chain recombines TRBV28 with TRBJ1-1; D is perhaps TRBD1 (5 bases). Looked up from germline, CDR1 is MDHEN and CDR2 is SYDVKM. With 2 bases removed from V and 0 bases from J, the gap between germline ends came to 10 bases. This CDR3 has 15 amino acids. The CDR3 nucleotides read TGTGCCAGCAGTTTAAGGGGCTTCGTGAACACTGAAGCTTTCTTT. It yields the protein CASSLRGFVNTEAFF.

This clonotype was counted at least ten times. The chain joins TRBV27 to TRBJ2-5, with 9 bases that match TRBD2. The CDR3 is 14 amino acids. The V gene end was trimmed by 5 bases and the J gene end by 2 bases; junction bases not matched to a gene: 3. Germline CDR1 reads MNHEY; CDR2 reads SMNVEV (reference sequence). CDR3 coding DNA: TGTGCCAGCAGTACGACTAGCGGACAAGAGACCCAGTACTTC. It yields the protein CASSTTSGQETQYF.

The gene calls are TRBV27 and TRBJ2-3; TRBD2 matches 15 bases. This CDR3 region has 15 residues. Germline loops: CDR1 MNHEY, CDR2 SMNVEV (reference sequence). V trimming: 5 bases; J trimming: 5 bases; junction bases outside the gene matches: 2. CDR3 residues: CASSPGLAGGDTQYF. In nucleotides, the CDR3 is TGTGCCAGCAGTCCGGGACTAGCGGGGGGAGATACGCAGTATTTT.

In its sample, this clonotype was seen many times. The V gene is TRBV6-2 or TRBV6-3, the J gene TRBJ2-7, with D perhaps TRBD2 (5 bases). The CDR3 loop spans 11 amino acids. V lost 2 bases and J lost 9, with 8 bases in between. Germline CDR1 is MNHEY and CDR2 is SVGEGT. The CDR3 DNA reads as TGTGCCAGCAGTTACGGCGGAGGGCAGTACTTC. Its protein is CASSYGGGQYF.

The chain joins TRBV19 to TRBJ1-6; 9 positions match TRBD1. The CDR3 is made up of 14 amino acids. Germline V CDR1 and CDR2: LNHDA, SQIVND (reference sequence). V was pared by 7 bases and J by 13 bases, with 11 bases of the junction left unmatched. The CDR3, as DNA: TGTGCCAGTAACCCGGGACAGGGTATGGGGCCCCTCCACTTT. It translates to CASNPGQGMGPLHF.

This clonotype came up a few times. The chain is built from TRBV6-4 and TRBJ2-3; possibly TRBD2 for D (6 bases). Germline CDR1 and CDR2: MRHNA and SNTAGT. There are 13 residues in the CDR3. The V end was cut by 7 bases, the J end by 8 bases, with 16 bases between. This chain's CDR3 is CASKETSGGTQYF. DNA of the CDR3: TGTGCCAGCAAAGAGACTAGTGGCGGTACGCAGTATTTT.

CDR3 bases: TGTGCTAGTGGTTTGGGTCACGGTTACTACGAGCAGTACTTC. Protein product: CASGLGHGYYEQYF. The chain employs TRBV12-5 and TRBJ2-7; no definite D call. Trimming took off 1 base at V and 3 bases at J, with 10 bases between the two ends. The germline V gene encodes CDR1 LGHNT and CDR2 FRNRAP. The CDR3 loop spans 14 amino acids.

V gene TRBV24-1 combines with J gene TRBJ2-7; tentatively, D is TRBD1 (5 bases). V was shortened by 3 bases and J by 1 base, with 15 bases between the two germline ends. Germline lookup yields CDR1 KGHDR and CDR2 SFDVKD. The CDR3 extends over 16 amino acids. For the CDR3, the DNA is TGTGCCACCAGTGATCCCAGGGCCGATACATCCTACGAGCAGTACTTC. This translates into CATSDPRADTSYEQYF.

There are many counts of this clonotype. The chain has TRBV7-6 and TRBJ1-1; weak D call: TRBD1 (5 bases). Germline CDR1 SGHVS, CDR2 FNYEAQ. The CDR3 runs to 15 residues. Trimming took 3 bases from V and 1 from J, leaving 12 bases between them. CDR3 sequence reads: CASSLGQGANTEAFF. The CDR3 DNA is TGTGCCAGCAGCTTGGGGCAAGGGGCGAACACTGAAGCTTTCTTT.

For this clonotype: A much larger clone is a single base away; this may be a read error. Here the CDR3 omits its conserved ending phenylalanine or tryptophan, so a read error is the likely source. V and J are TRBV20-1 and TRBJ2-7; 7 nucleotides align to TRBD1. V was pared by 5 bases and J by 5 bases, with 3 bases of the junction left unmatched. Germline V gene data show CDR1 as DFQATT and CDR2 as SNEGSKA (reference sequence). CDR3 size: 11 residues. This CDR3 is CSAVQGNEQYL. The CDR3 DNA follows: TGCAGTGCTGTACAGGGGAACGAGCAGTACCTC.

This clonotype was picked up many times. The V call is TRBV6-5, the J call TRBJ2-3; TRBD2 might be the D (5 bases). V dropped 5 bases and J dropped 1 base, with 22 bases sitting between them. The CDR3 has 18 residues. CDR1 and CDR2 from the germline V gene are MNHEY and SVGAGI. The CDR3 is CASSLGDGLFQGTDTQYF. The CDR3 DNA is TGTGCCAGCAGTCTGGGAGACGGGCTTTTCCAGGGCACAGATACGCAGTATTTT.

In this sample, this clonotype turned up many times. At one end the junction does not follow the germline gene, possibly because of a read error. The V and J genes are TRBV6-2 or TRBV6-3 and TRBJ2-1; 10 nucleotides agree with TRBD2. In germline, CDR1 is MNHEY, CDR2 SVGEGT. The length of the CDR3 is 13 residues. The CDR3 region is CASSYSLAGETPF. CDR3 nucleotide sequence: TGTGCCAGCAGTTACTCGCTAGCGGGAGAGACCCCCTTC.

This chain links TRBV10-2 with TRBJ1-1; D is uncertain. The CDR3 loop spans 13 amino acids. The germline V gene has CDR1 WSHSY and CDR2 SAAADI. The germline V and J ends were trimmed by 6 bases and 0 bases, with 8 bases remaining between them. CDR3 bases: TGCGCCAGCAGGAACTCTATGAACACTGAAGCTTTCTTT. This sequence encodes CASRNSMNTEAFF.

This clonotype came up many times. The chain links TRBV4-3 to TRBJ1-1, with a weak D call TRBD1 (6 bases). The CDR3 has 17 residues. The germline V gene encodes CDR1 LGHNA and CDR2 YSLEER. Between the trimmed V and J ends, which lost 0 bases and 3 bases, there was a span of 17 bases. The CDR3 bases are TGCGCCAGCAGCCAAGATAGGGAGGGGGGGCAGGACACTGAAGCTTTCTTT. Protein: CASSQDREGGQDTEAFF.

For this clonotype: A much larger clone sits a single nucleotide away, making a read error possible. The genes are TRBV5-1 and TRBJ2-1, with TRBD1 identical over 8 bases. CDR3 size: 16 residues. V shed 4 bases and J 10 bases; nucleotides not matched to a gene: 16. Germline V gives CDR1 SGHRS, CDR2 YFSETQ. The CDR3 bases are TGCGCCAGCAGCCCAAATCGTAGGCAGGGGGCAGAGGAGCAGTTCTTC. It yields the protein CASSPNRRQGAEEQFF.

This clonotype has a count of ten or more. The chain uses TRBV28 and TRBJ2-5; possibly TRBD1 for D (5 bases). CDR1 and CDR2 from the germline V gene are MDHEN and SYDVKM. Between the trimmed V and J ends, which lost 10 bases and 5 bases, there was a span of 14 bases. The CDR3 has 12 residues. The CDR3 region has the DNA TGTGCCACAGCCAGGGCGCTGGAGACCCAGTACTTC. Its protein product is CATARALETQYF. Full variable domain (remainder filled in from reference TRBV28 and TRBJ2-5): DVKVTQSSRYLVKRTGEKVFLECVQDMDHENMFWYRQDPGLGLRLIYFSYDVKMKEKGDIPEGYSVSREKKERFSLILESASTNQTSMYLCATARALETQYFGPGTRLLVL.